The TCR beta chain under discussion was sequenced for a study of cytomegalovirus exposure and HLA in healthy donors. Study in general: Of all 380 or so donors who were genotyped, 70% to 85% belonged to the Caucasian-associated ancestry cluster.

PCR was performed using 60 Vbeta and 13 Jbeta primers. Data came from immunoSEQ multiplex PCR; TCRdb stores just in-frame clones and leaves some out. This sample has around 150,000 clones, with roughly 79% found just once. Study-level findings and limits: For most subjects, TCR beta sequences were reported to predict HLA-A and HLA-B alleles with accuracy. Later on, analysis showed that most CMV-associated TCR beta chains appeared to be HLA-restricted.

CDR3 length equals 15 residues. CDR1 is SNHLY, CDR2 FYNNEI, per germline. With 2 bases clipped from V and 7 bases from J, the junction kept 5 bases outside the gene matches. With respect to this clone: What it recognizes is unknown.

The source is a male donor in good health and CMV-seronegative. The chain carries TRBV2 and TRBJ1-5; TRBD1 matches 10 bases. The sequenced sample consisted of PBMCs. The CDR3 loop is CASSERGQGNQPQHF. DNA for the CDR3: TGTGCCAGCAGTGAAAGGGGACAGGGGAACCAGCCCCAGCATTTT.